The 21 T cell receptor beta chains below all came from one sample that was sequenced in a study of PD-1 blockade in classical Hodgkin lymphoma. The time point denotes: newly diagnosed, previously untreated cHL patient sample. By magnetic negative selection, CD8+ T cells were isolated from the thawed PBMCs. The assay was immunoSEQ multiplex PCR, and TCRdb's table has in-frame clones only and misses some. The sample lists 13,000 to 15,000 clones; around 93% were seen once. The sequenced sample was CD8+ T cells from blood. The receptor set was obtained from a human donor with classical Hodgkin lymphoma.

The chain is built from TRBV7-9 and TRBJ1-2, with a tentative D call TRBD1 (5 bases). The CDR3 is 12 residues long. CDR1 is SEHNR and CDR2 is FQNEAQ in the germline V gene (reference sequence). Trimming stripped 6 bases from V and 1 base from J, with 6 bases between. CDR3 sequence (DNA): TGTGCCAGCAGACAGGATAACTATGGCTACACCTTC. Encoded protein: CASRQDNYGYTF.

V gene TRBV5-5 combines with J gene TRBJ2-1, with TRBD2 matching over 9 bases. V lost 4 bases to trimming and J lost 6 bases; unmatched junction nucleotides: 5. Germline V gene data show CDR1 as SGHKS and CDR2 as YYEKEE (reference sequence). This CDR3 has 14 residues. The CDR3 sequence is CASSPLGLANEQFF. CDR3 coding DNA: TGTGCCAGCAGCCCTCTGGGACTAGCCAATGAGCAGTTCTTC.

The CDR3 DNA follows: TGCGCCAGCAGCTTGGCCGCCGGCACTGGGGCCAACGTCCTGACTTTC. Amino acids: CASSLAAGTGANVLTF. The chain joins TRBV5-1 to TRBJ2-6, with D unclear. This CDR3 is built from 16 residues. CDR1 is SGHRS, CDR2 YFSETQ, per germline. Trimming pared 0 bases from V and 2 bases from J, leaving 9 bases between.

The chain links TRBV13 to TRBJ2-3, with 11 bases aligning to TRBD2. The germline V gene encodes CDR1 PRHDT and CDR2 FYEKMQ (reference sequence). The V and J ends lost 4 bases and 2 bases, in that order; junction bases with no gene match: 20. The CDR3 runs to 21 residues. The CDR3 nucleotides read TGTGCCAGCAGCTCCCCAAGCCCAGTAGCGGGAGGGCCCCCTAACACAGATACGCAGTATTTT. It codes for CASSSPSPVAGGPPNTDTQYF.

The chain is built from TRBV29-1 and TRBJ2-1; 8 bases align to TRBD2. Trimming cost V 6 bases and J 5 bases; bases outside gene matches: 3. The CDR3 runs to 12 residues. Germline CDR1 and CDR2: SQVTM and ANQGSEA. CDR3 nucleotide sequence: TGCAGCGTATTAGCGGGGCACAATGAGCAGTTCTTC. Residues: CSVLAGHNEQFF.

This clone has just a few counts. The V gene is TRBV21-1, the J gene TRBJ2-7. TRBV21-1 is listed as a pseudogene. The length of the CDR3 is 15 residues. CDR3 DNA: TGTGCCAGCAGCAAAGCTAGGGTTACATCCTACGAGCAGTACGTC. Its translation: CASSKARVTSYEQYV.

The chain employs TRBV14 and TRBJ2-3; 7 positions match TRBD2. V dropped 0 bases and J dropped 2; count of bases not matched to a gene: 8. Germline CDR1 is SGHDN and CDR2 is FVKESK. This CDR3 is 17 amino acids long. In nucleotides, the CDR3 is TGTGCCAGCAGCCAAGATGGGACTATCCCCCTCACAGATACGCAGTATTTT. Its protein is CASSQDGTIPLTDTQYF.

The J gene is TRBJ2-1, the V gene TRBV29-1, with D perhaps matching TRBD2 (6 bases). V lost 6 bases to trimming and J lost 6 bases, with 24 bases between them. Germline CDR1 is SQVTM and CDR2 is ANQGSEA. The CDR3 extends over 16 amino acids. This chain's CDR3 is CSVVTTISRGGNEQFF. CDR3 bases: TGCAGCGTCGTCACCACAATTAGCCGGGGAGGCAATGAGCAGTTCTTC.

This rearrangement joins TRBV7-9 to TRBJ1-2; 7 bases are shared with TRBD1. From germline, CDR1 is SEHNR and CDR2 FQNEAQ (reference sequence). After removal of 5 bases from V and 2 bases from J, the junction contained 8 bases not matched to a gene. The CDR3 spans 15 residues. For the CDR3, the DNA is TGTGCCAGCAGCCCGGGGACAGCGCGGAACTATGGCTACACCTTC. This encodes CASSPGTARNYGYTF.

The chain has TRBV7-3 and TRBJ1-1; no reliable D call. CDR3 length: 14 residues. Between the trimmed V and J ends, which lost 5 bases and 1 base, there was a span of 11 bases. Germline-derived CDR1 and CDR2 are SGHTA and FQGTGA. CDR3 DNA sequence: TGTGCCAGCAGCCCCGGAGGAAGGAACACTGAAGCTTTCTTT. Its protein product is CASSPGGRNTEAFF. Together with reference TRBV7-3 and TRBJ1-1, the CDR3 gives the full variable domain: GAGVSQTPSNKVTEKGKYVELRCDPISGHTALYWYRQSLGQGPEFLIYFQGTGAADDSGLPNDRFFAVRPEGSVSTLKIQRTERGDSAVYLCASSPGGRNTEAFFGQGTRLTVV.

The chain is built from TRBV19 and TRBJ2-1; D possibly corresponds to TRBD2 (6 bases). The V and J ends lost 5 bases and 7 bases respectively, with 18 bases between them. Germline loops: CDR1 LNHDA, CDR2 SQIVND (reference sequence). This CDR3 comprises 15 residues. Here the CDR3 reads CASSFTSRIENEQFF. The CDR3 DNA reads as TGTGCCAGTAGTTTCACTAGCCGTATTGAAAATGAGCAGTTCTTC.

The chain couples TRBV5-1 to TRBJ2-7; a weak D match, TRBD1 (6 bases). The ends were cut back, 4 bases at V and 0 bases at J, with 17 bases in the middle. In germline, CDR1 is SGHRS, CDR2 YFSETQ. The CDR3 has 16 residues. This CDR3 is CASSPVTGLSSYEQYF. Written as DNA, the CDR3 is TGCGCCAGCAGCCCGGTGACAGGCTTGAGCTCCTACGAGCAGTACTTC.

V usage is TRBV7-9 and J usage is TRBJ2-2, with unresolved D. Germline CDR1 and CDR2: SEHNR and FQNEAQ (reference sequence). V was trimmed by 3 bases and J by 6 bases, leaving 14 bases between them. The CDR3 spans 15 residues. The CDR3 here is CASSFGFTGSGELFF. CDR3 sequence (DNA): TGTGCCAGCAGCTTCGGCTTTACCGGCTCCGGGGAGCTGTTTTTT.

The chain has TRBV13 and TRBJ2-1; 9 bases match TRBD1. The germline CDR1 and CDR2 sequences are PRHDT and FYEKMQ (reference sequence). J gave up 6 bases and V 4 bases, and 10 bases lay outside the gene matches. This CDR3 spans 16 amino acids. The CDR3 loop is CASSSGSGTGFNEQFF. Here the CDR3 DNA reads TGTGCCAGCAGCTCCGGTTCCGGGACAGGGTTCAATGAGCAGTTCTTC.

This chain connects TRBV28 to TRBJ2-1; 9 positions match TRBD2. The CDR3 runs 17 residues. CDR1 MDHEN and CDR2 SYDVKM come from the germline V gene. J was trimmed by 9 bases and V by 5 bases; bases with no gene match: 17. The CDR3 here is CASSPLGGRAFSSEQFF. CDR3 bases: TGTGCCAGCAGTCCCCTGGGCGGGAGGGCCTTTTCAAGTGAGCAGTTCTTC.

J is TRBJ1-6 and V is TRBV4-1; the D is unclear. The CDR3 runs to 18 residues. Trimming cost V 2 bases and J 4 bases, with 18 bases left between them. In germline, CDR1 is MGHRA, CDR2 YSYEKL. The CDR3 DNA sequence: TGCGCCAGCAGCCAAACCCCCCCCGGAAGGGATTATAATTCACCCCTCCACTTT. Its protein is CASSQTPPGRDYNSPLHF.

V usage is TRBV10-2 and J usage is TRBJ2-1, with D perhaps matching TRBD2 (6 bases). Trimming cost V 2 bases and J 0 bases, with 8 bases left between them. The CDR3 contains 15 residues. Looked up from germline, CDR1 is WSHSY and CDR2 is SAAADI. CDR3 protein: CASSEGGSSYNEQFF. CDR3 DNA: TGCGCCAGCAGTGAGGGAGGGAGCTCCTACAATGAGCAGTTCTTC.

The chain combines TRBV13 with TRBJ1-1; D gene ambiguous. The ends were cut back, 5 bases at V and 3 bases at J, with 16 bases in the middle. CDR1 is PRHDT and CDR2 is FYEKMQ in the germline V gene (reference sequence). This CDR3 is built from 15 residues. CDR3 loop: CASSPSGQRDTEAFF. Written as DNA, the CDR3 is TGTGCCAGCAGCCCCTCCGGGCAGAGGGACACTGAAGCTTTCTTT.

The rearrangement links TRBV6-5 to TRBJ2-5; 7 nucleotides agree with TRBD1. Trimming took 5 bases from V and 2 from J; bases not matched to a gene: 8. The germline CDR1 and CDR2 sequences are MNHEY and SVGAGI. The CDR3 has 15 residues. The CDR3 DNA is TGTGCCAGCAGTCCTACCGGGACAGTACAAGAGACCCAGTACTTC. It encodes CASSPTGTVQETQYF.

V usage is TRBV27 and J usage is TRBJ2-7; 8 bases map to TRBD1. Losses at the gene ends were 5 bases for V and 3 bases for J; bases not matched to a gene: 3. This CDR3 spans 13 amino acids. Germline V gene lookup returns CDR1 MNHEY and CDR2 SMNVEV (reference sequence). The CDR3 protein is CASSDRGDYEQYF. CDR3 DNA sequence: TGTGCCAGCAGTGACAGGGGCGACTACGAGCAGTACTTC.

This clone was counted a few times. V usage is TRBV7-2 and J usage is TRBJ2-3, with D unresolved. The CDR3 extends over 13 amino acids. The V end was cut by 1 base, the J end by 4 bases, with 6 bases between. The germline V gene encodes CDR1 SGHTA and CDR2 FQGNSA. The CDR3, as DNA: TGTGCCAGCAGCTTAGAGCAGGCAGATACGCAGTATTTT. It specifies CASSLEQADTQYF.